This T cell receptor (beta chain) was sequenced during a study of cytomegalovirus exposure and HLA in healthy donors. Study results and caveats: According to a later analysis, most TCR beta chains associated with CMV appeared HLA-restricted. A later analysis associated 15,000 to 20,000 TCR beta sequences with HLA alleles at a 0.05 false discovery rate. In an earlier analysis, in some 600 donors, most V segments appeared productive either ~90% or ~30% of the time.

This CDR3 is built from 16 residues. CDR1 is SGHAT and CDR2 is FQNNGV in the germline V gene. The J segment lost 9 bases and the V segment lost 6 bases, leaving 14 bases of the junction unmatched. Regarding donors, all were healthy bone marrow donors. Researchers ran the PCR with 60 Vbeta and 13 Jbeta primers. Measured with immunoSEQ multiplex PCR; TCRdb has only the in-frame clones, and not every one. The data hold about 200,000 clones, with approximately 82% observed a single time. In regard to this clone: Antigen unknown.

Sequencing was performed on PBMCs. The V gene is TRBV11-2, the J gene TRBJ2-1; 10 bases match TRBD1. This receptor was identified in a woman aged 18-35 years in good health and CMV-seronegative. The CDR3 protein is CASRDEGDRGRFEQFF. CDR3 coding DNA: TGTGCCAGCAGAGACGAAGGGGACAGGGGCCGCTTTGAGCAGTTCTTC.